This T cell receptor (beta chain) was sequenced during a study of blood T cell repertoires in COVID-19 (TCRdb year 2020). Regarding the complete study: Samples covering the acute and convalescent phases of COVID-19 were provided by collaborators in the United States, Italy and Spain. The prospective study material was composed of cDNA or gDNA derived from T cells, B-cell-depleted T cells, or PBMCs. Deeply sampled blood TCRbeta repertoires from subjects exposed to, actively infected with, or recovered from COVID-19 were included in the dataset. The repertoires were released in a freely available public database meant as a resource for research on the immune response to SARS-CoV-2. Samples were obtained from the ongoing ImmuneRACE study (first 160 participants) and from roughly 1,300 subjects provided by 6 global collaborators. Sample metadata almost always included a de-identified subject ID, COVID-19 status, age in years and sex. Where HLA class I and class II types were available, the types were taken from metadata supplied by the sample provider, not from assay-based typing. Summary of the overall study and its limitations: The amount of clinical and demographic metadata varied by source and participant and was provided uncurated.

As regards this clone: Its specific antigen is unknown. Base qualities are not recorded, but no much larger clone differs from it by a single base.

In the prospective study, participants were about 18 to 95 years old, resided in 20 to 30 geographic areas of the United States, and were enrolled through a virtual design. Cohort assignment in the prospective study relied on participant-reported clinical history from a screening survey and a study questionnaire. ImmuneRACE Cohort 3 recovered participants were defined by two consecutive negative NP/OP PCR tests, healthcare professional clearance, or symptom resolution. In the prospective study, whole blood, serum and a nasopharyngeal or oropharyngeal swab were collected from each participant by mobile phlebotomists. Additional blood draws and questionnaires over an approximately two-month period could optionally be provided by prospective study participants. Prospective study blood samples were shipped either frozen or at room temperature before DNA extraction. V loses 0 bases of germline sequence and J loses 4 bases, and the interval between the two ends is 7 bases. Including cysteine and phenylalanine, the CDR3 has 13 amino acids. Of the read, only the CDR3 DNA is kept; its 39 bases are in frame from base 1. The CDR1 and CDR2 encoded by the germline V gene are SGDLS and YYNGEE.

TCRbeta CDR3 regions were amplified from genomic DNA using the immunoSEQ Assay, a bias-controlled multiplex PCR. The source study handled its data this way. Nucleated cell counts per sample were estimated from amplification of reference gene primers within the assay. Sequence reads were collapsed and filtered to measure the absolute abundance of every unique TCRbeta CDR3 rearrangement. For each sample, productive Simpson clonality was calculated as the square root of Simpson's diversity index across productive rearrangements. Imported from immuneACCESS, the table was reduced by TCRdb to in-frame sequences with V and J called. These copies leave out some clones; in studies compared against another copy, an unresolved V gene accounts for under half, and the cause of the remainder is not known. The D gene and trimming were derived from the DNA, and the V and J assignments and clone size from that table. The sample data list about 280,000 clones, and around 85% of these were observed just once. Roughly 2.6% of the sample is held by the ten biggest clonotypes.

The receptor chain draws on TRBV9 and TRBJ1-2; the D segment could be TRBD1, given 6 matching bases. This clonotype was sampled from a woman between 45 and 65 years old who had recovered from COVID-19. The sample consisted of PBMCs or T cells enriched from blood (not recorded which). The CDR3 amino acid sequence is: CASSVGQAYGYTF. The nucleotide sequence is TGTGCCAGCAGCGTAGGACAGGCCTATGGCTACACCTTC.